One sample yielded the 19 T cell receptor beta chains listed below, sequenced in a study of cytomegalovirus exposure and HLA in healthy donors. 60 Vbeta and 13 Jbeta primers were used in PCR. Produced via immunoSEQ multiplex PCR; TCRdb's table is partial and in-frame only. The repertoire table contains tens of thousands of clones. Material: PBMCs. The receptors come from a man aged 50 to 59 in good health and CMV-seronegative.

The gene calls are TRBV28 and TRBJ2-5; D might be TRBD1 (7 bases). Trimming shortened V by 2 bases and J by 5 bases, and 12 bases separated the two germline ends. CDR1 is MDHEN and CDR2 is SYDVKM in the germline V gene. CDR3 length: 14 amino acids. The CDR3 protein is CASSLNQGGETQYF. In DNA, the CDR3 is TGTGCCAGCAGTTTAAACCAGGGGGGTGAGACCCAGTACTTC.

The J gene is TRBJ1-6, the V gene TRBV5-1; weak D call: TRBD1 (5 bases). The germline V gene encodes CDR1 SGHRS and CDR2 YFSETQ. CDR3 length: 15 amino acids. V was clipped by 6 bases and J by 1 base, with 11 bases between them. The CDR3 region is CASTKRGSYNSPLHF. CDR3 nucleotide sequence: TGCGCCAGCACGAAAAGGGGATCCTATAATTCACCCCTCCACTTT.

The rearrangement uses TRBV28 and TRBJ1-2; D might be TRBD1 (6 bases). Germline CDR1 reads MDHEN; CDR2 reads SYDVKM. V dropped 6 bases and J dropped 7 bases, with 15 bases sitting between them. This CDR3 region has 13 residues. The CDR3 loop reads CASRKAGVSGYTF. CDR3 DNA: TGTGCCAGCAGAAAGGCAGGGGTGAGTGGCTACACCTTC.

CDR3: CASRGGVIYEQYF. Here the CDR3 DNA reads TGTGCCAGCAGAGGGGGCGTAATCTACGAGCAGTACTTC. This chain joins TRBV6-5 and TRBJ2-7, with 7 nucleotides matching TRBD1. The CDR3 runs to 13 residues. The V gene's germline CDR1 is MNHEY and CDR2 SVGAGI. V was clipped by 6 bases and J by 3 bases; unmatched bases: 5.

The V gene is TRBV7-2, the J gene TRBJ2-7; 13 nucleotides align to TRBD2. With V trimmed by 6 bases and J by 6 bases, 11 bases remained unmatched. From germline, CDR1 is SGHTA and CDR2 FQGNSA. This CDR3 spans 16 amino acids. Here the CDR3 reads CASSSGLAGPFPEQYF. As DNA, the CDR3 is TGTGCCAGCAGTTCGGGACTAGCGGGGCCGTTCCCCGAGCAGTACTTC.

The chain has TRBV20-1 and TRBJ2-7; the D is unclear. The germline V gene encodes CDR1 DFQATT and CDR2 SNEGSKA (reference sequence). Trimming removed 3 bases from V and 3 bases from J, with 6 bases in between. The CDR3 extends over 11 amino acids. CDR3 sequence: CSASEVYEQYF. The CDR3 bases are TGCAGTGCTAGTGAGGTCTACGAGCAGTACTTC.

This chain joins TRBV7-3 and TRBJ1-1; TRBD1 is a possible D gene (6 bases). The germline V gene has CDR1 SGHTA and CDR2 FQGTGA. V was trimmed by 5 bases and J by 9 bases, leaving 22 bases between them. This CDR3 comprises 15 residues. The CDR3 here is CASSLKTGGNFQAFF. The CDR3 bases are TGTGCCAGCAGCCTTAAGACAGGAGGCAATTTCCAAGCTTTCTTT.

The chain joins TRBV25-1 to TRBJ1-2; tentatively, D is TRBD1 (6 bases). Germline lookup yields CDR1 MGHDK and CDR2 SYGVNS. CDR3 length: 15 residues. V lost 0 bases and J lost 1, with 9 bases in between. CDR3 sequence: CASSEYTGINYGYTF. CDR3 nucleotides: TGTGCCAGCAGTGAATATACAGGGATTAACTATGGCTACACCTTC.

In DNA form, the CDR3 reads TGTGCCAGCATCCAAGGTCACACTAGCGGGGGGGCGTGGAATGAGCAGTTCTTC. Amino acids: CASIQGHTSGGAWNEQFF. The V gene is TRBV7-4, the J gene TRBJ2-1, with 13 bases that match TRBD2. The CDR3 runs to 18 residues. The germline CDR1 and CDR2 sequences are SGHVT and SQSDAQ. V shed 7 bases and J 7 bases; nucleotides not matched to a gene: 16.

The genes are TRBV7-2 and TRBJ1-4; 8 bases line up with TRBD1. Trimming cost V 5 bases and J 7 bases; bases outside gene matches: 9. This CDR3 has 15 residues. Germline values: CDR1 SGHTA, CDR2 FQGNSA. For the CDR3, the DNA is TGTGCCAGCAGCCCCCGGACAGGGTATGGTGAAAAACTGTTTTTT. Protein: CASSPRTGYGEKLFF.

The rearrangement links TRBV13 to TRBJ1-5; 8 positions agree with TRBD1. The V segment lost 0 bases and the J segment 4 bases; nucleotides outside the gene matches: 11. The CDR3 covers 18 residues. Germline CDR1 reads PRHDT; CDR2 reads FYEKMQ (reference sequence). CDR3 nucleotide sequence: TGTGCCAGCAGCTTAGGCCTAATAGGACAGGGATCGAATCAGCCCCAGCATTTT. It translates to CASSLGLIGQGSNQPQHF. The whole variable domain, remainder taken from reference TRBV13 and TRBJ1-5, is AAGVIQSPRHLIKEKRETATLKCYPIPRHDTVYWYQQGPGQDPQFLISFYEKMQSDKGSIPDRFSAQQFSDYHSELNMSSLELGDSALYFCASSLGLIGQGSNQPQHFGDGTRLSIL.

The chain employs TRBV25-1 and TRBJ2-6; possibly TRBD2 for D (6 bases). Trimming cost V 4 bases and J 1 base, with 11 bases left between them. The CDR3 covers 16 residues. Germline V gene lookup returns CDR1 MGHDK and CDR2 SYGVNS. CDR3 amino acids: CASSAPAGSGANVLTF. The CDR3 nucleotides read TGTGCCAGCAGTGCCCCCGCGGGGTCTGGGGCCAACGTCCTGACTTTC.

The chain uses TRBV18 and TRBJ2-7, with 9 bases that match TRBD1. The junction had 7 bases not matched to a gene; V was cut back by 2 bases and J by 2 bases. This CDR3 comprises 16 residues. Looked up from germline, CDR1 is KGHSH and CDR2 is LQKENI. In nucleotides, the CDR3 is TGTGCCAGCTCACCATACCGGGACAGGGTAACCTACGAGCAGTACTTC. The encoded protein is CASSPYRDRVTYEQYF. The entire variable domain, with the rest obtained from reference TRBV18 and TRBJ2-7, is as follows: NAGVMQNPRHLVRRRGQEARLRCSPMKGHSHVYWYRQLPEEGLKFMVYLQKENIIDESGMPKERFSAEFPKEGPSILRIQQVVRGDSAAYFCASSPYRDRVTYEQYFGPGTRLTVT.

J is TRBJ1-2 and V is TRBV5-1; 7 nucleotides align to TRBD1. The ends lost 0 bases at V and 2 bases at J; junction bases unmatched: 10. There are 17 residues in the CDR3. Germline CDR1 SGHRS, CDR2 YFSETQ. CDR3 residues: CASSLDIWTGPNYGYTF. The CDR3 coding sequence is TGCGCCAGCAGCTTGGACATTTGGACAGGTCCAAACTATGGCTACACCTTC.

J is TRBJ1-2 and V is TRBV7-8, with D maybe TRBD1 (5 bases). V was shortened by 5 bases and J by 3 bases, with 13 bases between the two germline ends. The CDR3 has 14 residues. Germline V gene sequence: CDR1 SGHVS, CDR2 FQNEAQ. CDR3: CASSPRIGDYGYTF. The CDR3 coding sequence is TGTGCCAGCAGCCCTAGGATAGGGGACTATGGCTACACCTTC.

The chain joins TRBV9 to TRBJ1-2, with TRBD1 matching over 9 bases. The CDR3 spans 15 residues. CDR1 is SGDLS and CDR2 is YYNGEE in the germline V gene. The junction had 6 bases not matched to a gene; V was cut back by 0 bases and J by 6 bases. CDR3 DNA: TGTGCCAGCAGCGTAGTAGGACAGGGGAATCATGGCTACACCTTC. Translating gives CASSVVGQGNHGYTF.

The rearrangement links TRBV28 to TRBJ2-2; TRBD1 aligns across 8 bases. CDR3 length: 17 amino acids. Germline V gene data show CDR1 as MDHEN and CDR2 as SYDVKM. With V trimmed by 6 bases and J by 8 bases, 17 bases remained unmatched. The CDR3 spells CASSHHRGVNMVGELFF. In DNA, the CDR3 is TGTGCCAGCAGCCACCACAGGGGGGTAAATATGGTTGGGGAGCTGTTTTTT.

The chain links TRBV28 to TRBJ1-1, with unresolved D. The germline CDR1 and CDR2 sequences are MDHEN and SYDVKM. The CDR3 spans 12 residues. Trimming cost V 2 bases and J 4 bases, with 5 bases left between them. The CDR3 region has the DNA TGTGCCAGCAGTTTAGAGGGCACTGAAGCTTTCTTT. Translating it yields CASSLEGTEAFF.

This chain links TRBV19 with TRBJ2-1; D might be TRBD1 (5 bases). The CDR3 sequence is 11 residues long. Trimming removed 6 bases from V and 8 bases from J, with 8 bases in between. From germline, CDR1 is LNHDA and CDR2 SQIVND (reference sequence). The CDR3 DNA reads as TGTGCCAGTAGCCCAGGGTATGAGCAGTTCTTC. It specifies CASSPGYEQFF. The entire variable domain, with the rest obtained from reference TRBV19 and TRBJ2-1, is as follows: DGGITQSPKYLFRKEGQNVTLSCEQNLNHDAMYWYRQDPGQGLRLIYYSQIVNDFQKGDIAEGYSVSREKKESFPLTVTSAQKNPTAFYLCASSPGYEQFFGPGTRLTVL.